The 11 T cell receptor beta chains listed next were all sequenced from one sample in a study of T cell responses to AZD1222 COVID-19 vaccine. This table comes from immunoSEQ multiplex PCR, and its TCRdb copy is limited to in-frame clones, with some not included. The repertoire holds about 99,000 clones, with roughly 90% as singletons. The sample consisted of peripheral blood, taken 28 days after the second AZD1222 dose. These TCRs come from an adult who received the AZD1222 COVID-19 vaccine.

The V call is TRBV2, the J call TRBJ1-6; 8 bases map to TRBD1. The CDR3 length is 13 residues. V shed 10 bases, J shed 7 bases, and the junction held 6 bases outside the gene matches. CDR1 and CDR2 (germline): SNHLY, FYNNEI. The CDR3 spells CATKDRENSPLHF. DNA of the CDR3: TGTGCCACAAAGGACAGGGAGAATTCACCCCTCCACTTT. The entire variable domain, with the rest obtained from reference TRBV2 and TRBJ1-6, is as follows: EPEVTQTPSHQVTQMGQEVILRCVPISNHLYFYWYRQILGQKVEFLVSFYNNEISEKSEIFDDQFSVERPDGSNFTLKIRSTKLEDSAMYFCATKDRENSPLHFGNGTRLTVT.

V gene TRBV5-1 combines with J gene TRBJ1-1, with D unclear. Looked up from germline, CDR1 is SGHRS and CDR2 is YFSETQ. Between the trimmed V and J ends, which lost 2 bases and 2 bases, there was a span of 10 bases. This CDR3 has 14 residues. The CDR3 coding sequence is TGCGCCAGCAGCTTTGTATCGGGAAACACTGAAGCTTTCTTT. Its protein product is CASSFVSGNTEAFF.

The V call is TRBV4-1, the J call TRBJ1-2, with 12 nucleotides matching TRBD1. V shed 4 bases, J shed 6 bases, and the junction held 3 bases outside the gene matches. The CDR3 is made up of 14 amino acids. Germline V gene sequence: CDR1 MGHRA, CDR2 YSYEKL. CDR3 sequence: CASSRDRGLHGYTF. The CDR3 DNA reads TGCGCCAGCAGCCGGGACAGGGGGCTTCATGGCTACACCTTC.

Concerning this clone: This specimen includes other DNA sequences encoding the same CDR3. The chain uses TRBV5-1 and TRBJ2-7; a possible D gene is TRBD1 (5 bases). The V end lost 0 bases, the J end lost 3 bases, and 10 bases lay between the germline ends. Germline lookup yields CDR1 SGHRS and CDR2 YFSETQ. CDR3 length: 14 residues. DNA of the CDR3: TGCGCCAGCAGCTTGGGGCAGGGTTTCTACGAGCAGTACTTC. Its protein product is CASSLGQGFYEQYF.

V is TRBV11-2 and J is TRBJ2-1; TRBD2 matches 7 bases. CDR3 length: 14 residues. V trimming: 5 bases; J trimming: 15 bases; junction bases outside the gene matches: 16. Germline CDR1 reads SGHAT; CDR2 reads FQNNGV. The CDR3 here is CASSESSGILTRFF. The CDR3 nucleotides are TGTGCCAGCAGCGAATCTAGCGGCATTTTGACCAGGTTCTTC. The variable domain in full, completed from reference TRBV11-2 and TRBJ2-1, reads EAGVAQSPRYKIIEKRQSVAFWCNPISGHATLYWYQQILGQGPKLLIQFQNNGVVDDSQLPKDRFSAERLKGVDSTLKIQPAKLEDSAVYLCASSESSGILTRFFGPGTRLTVL.

The rearrangement uses TRBV19 and TRBJ1-2; 9 bases fit TRBD1. The germline V gene encodes CDR1 LNHDA and CDR2 SQIVND (reference sequence). The CDR3 totals 13 residues. J gave up 8 bases and V 6 bases, and 7 bases lay outside the gene matches. CDR3 DNA sequence: TGTGCCAGTAGAGTTACAGGGGGCTACGGCTACACCTTC. Translation: CASRVTGGYGYTF.

The chain employs TRBV6-5 and TRBJ2-7; a weak D match, TRBD1 (6 bases). Deletions cut 5 bases from V and 4 bases from J, with 15 bases between. CDR3 length: 14 amino acids. The germline V gene encodes CDR1 MNHEY and CDR2 SVGAGI. CDR3 amino acids: CASSQQGFIYEQYF. DNA for the CDR3: TGTGCCAGCAGTCAACAGGGATTTATTTACGAGCAGTACTTC.

The rearrangement uses TRBV2 and TRBJ1-2; D is unresolved. Germline V gene data show CDR1 as SNHLY and CDR2 as FYNNEI. The CDR3 totals 13 residues. Trimming took off 5 bases at V and 3 bases at J, with 10 bases between the two ends. DNA for the CDR3: TGTGCCAGCAGTTCCAGTTCTGACTATGGCTACACCTTC. Translated, it gives CASSSSSDYGYTF.

The chain recombines TRBV5-1 with TRBJ2-7, with D maybe TRBD2 (5 bases). CDR3 length: 14 residues. Germline CDR1 and CDR2: SGHRS and YFSETQ. V gave up 3 bases and J gave up 0 bases, with 10 bases separating them. CDR3 region: CASSSGLDSYEQYF. The CDR3 DNA reads TGCGCCAGCAGCTCCGGACTGGACTCCTACGAGCAGTACTTC.

The gene calls are TRBV6-5 and TRBJ1-5; D might be TRBD1 (5 bases). The V gene's germline CDR1 is MNHEY and CDR2 SVGAGI. Trimming stripped 8 bases from V and 5 bases from J, with 16 bases between. The CDR3 is 14 amino acids. The CDR3 DNA is TGTGCCAGCTCACAGGCGTTTTATGATCAGCCCCAGCATTTT. It codes for CASSQAFYDQPQHF.

This clone came up once. The genes are TRBV25-1 and TRBJ2-7; 12 nucleotides line up with TRBD1. The V segment lost 7 bases and the J segment 6 bases; nucleotides outside the gene matches: 4. CDR1 and CDR2 (germline): MGHDK, SYGVNS. The CDR3 has 13 amino acids. The CDR3: CASIGTGGIEQYF. The CDR3 nucleotides read TGTGCCAGCATCGGGACAGGGGGCATCGAGCAGTACTTC.